This T cell receptor beta chain derives from a study of shared T cell receptors in the human thymus. The CDR3 covers 16 residues. V was shortened by 8 bases and J by 2 bases, with 21 bases between the two germline ends. Germline CDR1 SNHLY, CDR2 FYNNEI. Generated by immunoSEQ multiplex PCR, the TCRdb table keeps only in-frame clones and is missing some. The sample has approximately 760,000 clones; roughly 85% are singletons. Another study also made use of these data, one on human thymus T cells. From that study: Repertoires from thymus and blood appeared to show biased V and J gene usage.

The sequenced sample was thymocytes. J is TRBJ1-1 and V is TRBV2; D is perhaps TRBD1 (6 bases). The source is a girl under three years old with a congenital heart defect. The CDR3 protein is CASPGAGSVVNTEAFF. CDR3 in DNA: TGTGCCAGCCCAGGGGCAGGGTCCGTTGTCAACACTGAAGCTTTCTTT.